This T cell receptor (beta chain) was recovered during a study of tumor and adjacent non-tumor tissue in lung cancer. Study as a whole: On average, productive TCRbeta reads reached some 4.2 million per sample. Study-level findings and limits: Tumor repertoires had a smaller top 100 clone share than normal lung.

As for this clonotype: Its antigen is unknown.

V lost 7 bases and J lost 15, with 30 bases in between. The CDR3 contains 16 residues. Three rounds of nested PCR, following a modified ARM-PCR protocol, produced the TCRbeta library. MiXCR, run by TCRdb on the multiplex PCR reads, gives a single entry per CDR3 protein. Found here are 78,000 or so distinct CDR3 sequences, 75% to 90% of them singletons; the top ten hold roughly 13%. RNA was extracted from bulk tissue without any cell sorting. The gene calls are TRBV12-3 or TRBV12-4 and TRBJ2-2; D is possibly TRBD2 (5 bases). This TCR derives from a woman in her forties or fifties with non-small cell lung cancer. The sequencing sample was made of lung tumor tissue. The CDR3 here is CASNTAGLWENGVLFF. The CDR3 DNA reads TGTGCCAGCAACACCGCCGGGTTGTGGGAGAACGGGGTGTTGTTTTTT.